This T cell receptor beta chain was documented in a study of shared clonotypes between healthy human individuals. Profiling relied on immunoSEQ multiplex PCR, and the TCRdb table lists in-frame clones only, not all of them. Among about 710,000 clones, 73% were seen once, and the ten largest hold under 2%. Germline values: CDR1 MNHNS, CDR2 SASEGT. CDR3 length equals 15 residues. The TCR comes from a woman aged 25 to 39 in good health. This chain connects TRBV6-1 to TRBJ1-5; D is undetermined. The source material was memory CD4+ T cells sorted from blood. The sample's subset: CD45RA-negative fraction. CDR3 nucleotide sequence: TGTGCTAGCTCTCGGGGTGACAATGGCAATCAGCCCCAGCATTTT. It specifies CASSRGDNGNQPQHF.